The entry below describes one TCR beta chain. This specimen belongs to a study of blood T cell repertoires in COVID-19. Whole-study context: Sample material is recorded as cDNA or gDNA derived from T cells, B-cell-depleted T cells, or PBMCs.

As handled by the study authors: Estimates of nucleated cell counts were drawn from the amplification of reference gene primers. Measured with immunoSEQ multiplex PCR; TCRdb has only the in-frame clones, and not every one. That table gives V, J and clone size, and the DNA gave D and trimming. This table has 190,000 or so clones, roughly 86% appearing once. V gave up 8 bases and J gave up 3 bases, with 8 bases separating them. CDR3 size: 11 residues. CDR1 is MNHEY, CDR2 SMNVEV, per germline (reference sequence). Sequenced: peripheral blood. The rearrangement joins TRBV27 to TRBJ2-7; D is uncertain. This TCR came from a man between 35 and 55 years old with active or convalescent COVID-19. The CDR3: CASGPGYEQYF. CDR3 DNA sequence: TGTGCCAGCGGGCCAGGCTACGAGCAGTACTTC.